This record covers a single T cell receptor beta chain. Its specific antigen is unknown. No qualities accompany the bases; no much larger clone lies one base away. Separate from the roughly 660-subject first cohort, the validation cohort of 95 to 150 subjects was the group to which the donors belonged. The data originate from a study of cytomegalovirus exposure and HLA in healthy donors (TCRdb year 2017). With regard to the full study: According to a later analysis, one platform produced both the approximately 110 validation repertoires and the 620 or so repertoires of the first cohort. The aim of the study was to test whether cataloging public T cell receptors could identify signatures of past pathogen exposure. A separate validation cohort of 100 to 150 different subjects was used in addition to the approximately 700-subject first cohort. High-throughput TCR immunosequencing, statistical association of individual TCRs with disease status, and machine learning were combined to predict cytomegalovirus infection status. Beyond this particular receptor, the publication reports: In vitro tests confirmed that a few of the cytomegalovirus-associated TCR beta chains recognize cytomegalovirus antigens. The authors suggested that the approach could potentially be extended to other disease states and immunological phenotypes. In a later analysis, TCRs clustered in the first cohort were found to also tend to co-occur in the roughly 120 validation repertoires, with approximately 95% of cluster scores above 0. All 120 or so repertoires were used to score co-occurrence in the validation cohort in a later analysis, because that analysis had no HLA typing for the cohort. The classifier was reported to diagnose cytomegalovirus status with high specificity and sensitivity in both the original cohort and the validation cohort. In the study, roughly 160 TCR beta chains were listed as associated with cytomegalovirus. Most TCR sequences were seen in very few donors, while some public TCRs were found in many individuals.

Library prep was done by the immunoSEQ multiplex PCR assay. In the paper's pipeline: A statistical classification framework was built for diagnosing cytomegalovirus status from the catalog of TCR beta chain sequences. TCRdb holds this immuneACCESS table with in-frame rearrangements only. Some clones are missing; in checked studies, unresolved V genes explain under half, and the rest has no known cause. The DNA was the basis for D and trimming; V, J and clone size are from that table. This sample has tens of thousands of clones in its table, and just under 95% of those were observed once. The top ten clonotypes cover around 2.3% of the sample. As encoded in the germline V gene (reference sequence), CDR1 is WNHNN while CDR2 is SYGVQD. The V end gives up 2 bases and the J end 6 bases, leaving 9 bases in the junction not matched to a gene. The CDR3, from cysteine to phenylalanine, totals 15 residues. The retained sequence is limited to the CDR3, 45 bases, with the frame set at the first base.

The chain was built from TRBV10-1 and TRBJ1-2; the central 7 bases match TRBD1. The sequence was obtained from a young man in good health and CMV-seronegative. Source material: PBMCs. The base sequence is TGCGCCAGCAGTGAGCCTACAGGGGATTTGGATGGCTACACCTTC. This encodes CASSEPTGDLDGYTF.